The present T cell receptor beta chain was sequenced within a study of shared clonotypes between healthy human individuals. General study results and limits: Rarefaction showed that sequencing of sorted subsets was incomplete (despite large depth).

There were no recent acute infections or vaccinations among the donors, who were healthy HIV-negative adults. Only a few counts were recorded for this clone. Antigen: not known. Evenly divided among several immunoSEQ plates was the genomic DNA of each subset. Sequenced by immunoSEQ multiplex PCR; TCRdb stores in-frame clones only, minus some. Found here are hundreds of thousands of clones, roughly 73% of them singletons; the top ten hold about 1.8%. V was pared by 3 bases and J by 2 bases, with 14 bases between. In germline, CDR1 is MNHEY, CDR2 SMNVEV (reference sequence). The CDR3 spans 15 residues. The chain joins TRBV27 to TRBJ2-7; D is perhaps TRBD2 (5 bases). This clonotype was obtained from a woman in her thirties in good health. Sequencing was done on a sample of memory CD4+ T cells sorted from blood. Subset here: CD45RA-negative fraction. The CDR3 coding sequence is TGTGCCAGCAGTTTTGGAGGCGGTCTAACCTACGAGCAGTACTTC. As protein: CASSFGGGLTYEQYF.